This T cell receptor (beta chain) is from a study of blood T cells in healthy people across ages (dated by TCRdb to the mid-2010s). Background for the entire study: In model experiments, roughly one uniquely barcoded TCR beta cDNA molecule per two T cells was captured by template switching. To track age-related changes in TCR beta repertoire diversity, the study relied on deep sequencing normalized with unique cDNA molecular identifiers. To avoid experimental bias, donors of different ages were spread randomly across the sequencing lanes. Using the same blood draw, the study looked at two additional independent replicas of 1 million unique cDNA reads for two donors, one aged 18 to 30 and the other aged 80 or older. The donors were divided into four age groups: young (average approximately 17 years), middle-aged (approximately 39), aged (under 70) and long-lived (roughly 88).

The germline V end is reduced by 3 bases and the J end by 1 base; junction bases left unmatched: 8. The cysteine opens and the phenylalanine closes a CDR3 of 18 amino acids. The retained sequence is limited to the CDR3, 54 bases, with the frame set at the first base. Sequences SGDLS (CDR1) and YYNGEE (CDR2) are obtained from the germline V gene. General conclusions and limits of the study: Estimates of total diversity based on one million sequenced T cells were regarded as lower bounds and as underestimates. Compared with the aged group, the long-lived group had more naive CD4+ T cells, fewer expanded clones and increased TCR diversity, suggesting age selection. Conclusive comparison of naive and antigen-experienced compartments was prevented by the profiling of bulk unsorted PBMCs. Observed TCR beta diversity per million T cells fell roughly linearly with age, and a significant reduction was already apparent by age about 38. A strong correlation was found between observed TCR beta diversity and the percentage of naive T cells measured by flow cytometry. The CMV infection status of donors was not known, potentially confounding age-related changes in expanded clonotypes.

To note about this clonotype: Its antigen is not yet known. Per-nucleotide qualities are absent, and no much larger clonotype sits a single base away.

The 39 donors, aged about 6 to 100 years, were systemically healthy Caucasian individuals from Russia. Each donor gave ten milliliters of peripheral blood, drawn into EDTA-treated Vacutainer tubes. Ficoll-Paque density-gradient centrifugation was used to isolate PBMCs, with at least 6.5 million per sample. Trizol reagent was used to extract total RNA from the PBMCs, yielding at least 5.5 micrograms per sample. The percentages of naive CD45RAhigh/CD27high T cells were determined by flow cytometry on a PBMC aliquot from every donor. Library generation was performed with 5' RACE. The run used an Illumina HiSeq 2500. A second PCR of roughly 6 to 11 cycles was run with a J-beta primer mix and a sample-barcoded 5' primer. A unique molecular identifier was introduced onto each TCR beta cDNA molecule by a template-switch 5' adaptor carrying 12 random nucleotides. At least 2.5 million CDR3-containing paired-end reads were obtained from each sample. The Mint cDNA synthesis kit, primed by a TRBC-specific oligonucleotide, was used to synthesize first-strand cDNA from all RNA. Following uracil-DNA glycosylase treatment, all cDNA underwent a first 18-cycle PCR with the universal primers M1SS and BC2_uni_R. On the authors' methods: Normalization of each sample was performed by random selection of 1 million high-quality reads, each carrying a distinct molecular identifier. Instead of being binned into consensus sequences, reads with shared molecular identifiers were discarded. MiTCR, run with a Q25 quality threshold and the strictest error-elimination algorithm, handled CDR3 identification, clonotype clustering and error correction. A nonparametric unseen species model using Euler transformation provided a lower-bound estimate of total TCR beta diversity. Clones were called with MiXCR by TCRdb after fastp trimmed the public reads at Q25, and only in-frame beta chains were retained. Rows merge per CDR3 protein into single entries with the most common DNA and genes. It is TCRdb's table, rather than the study itself, that gives the V and J calls and clone size. In this sample the table shows hundreds of thousands of distinct CDR3 sequences, around 45% of which occur a single time. Approximately 20% of the sample goes to the ten largest clones.

The clonotype originates from a man between 60 and 75 years old in good health. The chain was built from TRBV9 and TRBJ2-6; TRBD1 agrees with 9 junctional bases. The sequenced sample was blood. CDR3 sequence: CASSAQTGGGSGANVLTF. DNA sequence: TGTGCCAGCAGCGCGCAGACAGGGGGGGGATCTGGGGCCAACGTCCTGACTTTC.